This T cell receptor (beta chain) was sequenced for a study of CD8 T cells in ankylosing spondylitis. TCRdb reprocessed the 5' RACE reads with MiXCR, giving one entry per CDR3 protein. The sample has some 200,000 distinct CDR3 sequences; 9.5% to 15% are singletons. Ten or more counts support this clonotype. The specimen was blood, either unsorted or a sorted T cell fraction (not recorded which). This sequence originates from a male donor with ankylosing spondylitis or in good health (not recorded which).

This CDR3 is CASSFGGPSTDTQYF. As DNA, the CDR3 is TGTGCCAGCAGTTTCGGCGGACCTAGCACAGATACGCAGTATTTT. The chain has TRBV12-3 or TRBV12-4 and TRBJ2-3, with D uncertain. The CDR3 covers 15 residues. Trimming took off 3 bases at V and 0 bases at J, with 10 bases between the two ends.